The clone carrying this T cell receptor beta chain appeared once. This sample was included in a study of blood T cell repertoires in COVID-19. Study background: Samples taken during acute and convalescent COVID-19 were collected in the United States, Italy and Spain. T cells, B-cell-depleted T cells, or PBMCs supplied cDNA or gDNA.

Authors' analysis steps: By means of reference gene primer amplification, nucleated cell counts were estimated. Some clones are missing from TCRdb's copy, which holds only in-frame ones; the method was immunoSEQ multiplex PCR. V and J calls and clone size are those listed in that table; D and trimming were worked out from the DNA. The sample includes tens of thousands of clones, about 89% of them seen just once. Trimming cost V 7 bases and J 10 bases, with 14 bases left between them. In germline, CDR1 is SNHLY, CDR2 FYNNEI. There are 12 residues in the CDR3. This TCR came from a human donor with acute or convalescent COVID-19. The donor label of this sample is uncertain. This chain uses TRBV2 with TRBJ2-4, with D perhaps TRBD1 (6 bases). The sequenced material came from peripheral blood. The CDR3 is CASNSGQIIQYF. CDR3 nucleotides: TGTGCCAGCAACTCGGGACAAATTATTCAGTACTTC.